A single sample is the source of the 5 T cell receptor beta chains below, sequenced in a study of tumor-infiltrating lymphocytes in primary liver carcinoma. Investigators took RNA and DNA out together from 20-30 mg of unsorted bulk tissue. From around 500 ng total RNA, TCR beta cDNA was generated with a primer in the constant region. Libraries for TCR beta were built through three nested multiplex PCR rounds, which together made up a slightly modified ARM-PCR procedure. Two initial PCR rounds of about 10 cycles each paired TRBV1-TRBV30 forward primers with a C-beta reverse primer. TCRdb reprocessed the multiplex PCR reads via MiXCR and lists one record per CDR3 protein. The table records roughly 200,000 distinct CDR3 sequences, 85% of them present only once. The sequenced material came from tumor tissue from primary liver carcinoma. The receptors were gathered from a man aged 40-55 years with primary liver carcinoma and hepatitis B virus infection.

The chain recombines TRBV29-1 with TRBJ2-7, with D possibly TRBD1 on 5 matching bases. The CDR3 extends over 12 amino acids. Trimming took 5 bases from V and 3 from J, leaving 11 bases between them. Germline loops: CDR1 SQVTM, CDR2 ANQGSEA. CDR3 nucleotide sequence: TGCAGCGTTCAAAGGGGCGGCTACGAGCAGTACTTC. This codes for CSVQRGGYEQYF.

This clonotype has a handful of counts. This may stem from a read error, because a much larger clone lies one nucleotide away. CDR3 DNA sequence: TGCGTCAGCCAGCGGGAGGGCCGGGCAGATACGCAGTATTTT. Amino acids: CVSQREGRADTQYF. V is TRBV10-2 and J is TRBJ2-3; 10 bases are shared with TRBD2. The CDR3 sequence is 14 residues long. The germline V gene encodes CDR1 WSHSY and CDR2 SAAADI.

This clonotype was recorded only once. Compared with germline, one end of the junction differs, possibly owing to a read error. CDR3 protein: CASTLDNNDQFF. The DNA for the CDR3 is TGTGCCAGCACTTTAGATAACAATGACCAGTTCTTC. The chain links TRBV12-3 or TRBV12-4 to TRBJ2-1; D gene unclear. The CDR3 is made up of 12 amino acids.

A remark on this clonotype: Being one base from a much bigger clone, this may be a read error. In DNA, the CDR3 is TGCGCCATCAGCACAGGGACTAGCAGCTACTCCTACAATGAGCAGTTCTTC. Its protein is CAISTGTSSYSYNEQFF. The V gene is TRBV5-1, the J gene TRBJ2-1; 9 bases agree with TRBD2. This CDR3 comprises 17 residues. Germline V gives CDR1 SGHRS, CDR2 YFSETQ.

To note about this clonotype: A read error may be the cause here, since a much bigger clone is one base away. The genes are TRBV30 and TRBJ1-1; D is unclear. Germline loops: CDR1 GTSNPN, CDR2 SVGIG (reference sequence). This CDR3 is 13 amino acids long. The CDR3 spells CAWRFVMNTEVFF. The DNA of the CDR3 is TGTGCCTGGAGATTCGTCATGAACACTGAAGTTTTCTTT.